Each of the 23 T cell receptor beta chains below was sequenced from the same sample in a study of cytomegalovirus exposure and HLA in healthy donors. The PCR contained 60 Vbeta and 13 Jbeta primers. The assay was immunoSEQ multiplex PCR, and TCRdb's table has in-frame clones only and misses some. The table records over 100,000 clones, about 61% of them present only once. The sample was PBMCs. These receptor sequences come from a woman between 35 and 50 years old in good health and CMV-seronegative.

The V and J genes are TRBV2 and TRBJ2-5, with 9 bases identical to TRBD2. V was pared by 6 bases and J by 5 bases, with 4 bases of the junction left unmatched. The germline V gene encodes CDR1 SNHLY and CDR2 FYNNEI. The CDR3 loop spans 13 amino acids. CDR3: CASSPTSGETQYF. As DNA, the CDR3 is TGTGCCAGCAGCCCGACTAGCGGTGAGACCCAGTACTTC.

This clone was detected a few times. V is TRBV5-1 and J is TRBJ1-3; possibly TRBD1 for D (6 bases). The germline V gene encodes CDR1 SGHRS and CDR2 YFSETQ. Trimming removed 4 bases from V and 2 bases from J, with 16 bases in between. The CDR3 runs 16 residues. CDR3 sequence reads: CASSHAQGLTGNTIYF. The CDR3 DNA is TGCGCCAGCAGCCACGCACAGGGATTAACTGGAAACACCATATATTTT.

This clone showed up just a few times. The chain recombines TRBV6-1 with TRBJ1-1; TRBD1 is a possible D gene (5 bases). Germline V gene data show CDR1 as MNHNS and CDR2 as SASEGT. The CDR3 totals 14 residues. V lost 10 bases and J 1 base, leaving 16 bases between the germline ends. The CDR3 bases are TGTGCCATGCGGGACGGTCAGACGAACACTGAAGCTTTCTTT. Its protein product is CAMRDGQTNTEAFF.

This clone was seen a single time. The chain links TRBV27 to TRBJ2-7; D might be TRBD1 (6 bases). The ends were cut back, 7 bases at V and 3 bases at J, with 13 bases in the middle. The CDR3 consists of 13 residues. Germline V gene data show CDR1 as MNHEY and CDR2 as SMNVEV (reference sequence). The chain's CDR3 is CASTWGPYYEQYF. DNA of the CDR3: TGTGCCAGCACCTGGGGGCCTTACTACGAGCAGTACTTC.

The chain couples TRBV5-5 to TRBJ2-2; a weak D match, TRBD2 (5 bases). The CDR3 covers 13 residues. The germline V gene has CDR1 SGHKS and CDR2 YYEKEE (reference sequence). The V end lost 5 bases, the J end lost 6 bases, and 11 bases lay between the germline ends. The CDR3 protein is CASRLTGAGELFF. The CDR3 nucleotides read TGTGCCAGCAGATTGACCGGGGCCGGGGAGCTGTTTTTT.

The V and J genes are TRBV6-1 and TRBJ1-2; 8 bases map to TRBD1. The V and J ends lost 7 bases and 1 base, in that order; junction bases with no gene match: 2. There are 13 residues in the CDR3. CDR1 MNHNS and CDR2 SASEGT come from the germline V gene. The CDR3 region is CASMGQDNYGYTF. The CDR3 DNA reads as TGTGCCAGCATGGGACAGGATAACTATGGCTACACCTTC.

The chain employs TRBV5-1 and TRBJ1-1; D might be TRBD1 (5 bases). The CDR3 covers 14 residues. The V end lost 1 base, the J end lost 1 base, and 8 bases lay between the germline ends. Germline loops: CDR1 SGHRS, CDR2 YFSETQ. The chain's CDR3 is CASSLWRGNTEAFF. The DNA of the CDR3 is TGCGCCAGCAGCTTGTGGAGGGGGAACACTGAAGCTTTCTTT. Supplemented by reference TRBV5-1 and TRBJ1-1, the full variable domain reads KAGVTQTPRYLIKTRGQQVTLSCSPISGHRSVSWYQQTPGQGLQFLFEYFSETQRNKGNFPGRFSGRQFSNSRSEMNVSTLELGDSALYLCASSLWRGNTEAFFGQGTRLTVV.

This chain links TRBV11-3 with TRBJ2-5; 10 nucleotides match TRBD1. Germline V gene sequence: CDR1 SGHNT, CDR2 YENEEA. V was clipped by 5 bases and J by 4 bases; unmatched bases: 7. This CDR3 is 15 amino acids long. The DNA of the CDR3 is TGTGCCAGCAGCCGTCGGGACAGGGGTTCAGAGACCCAGTACTTC. This encodes CASSRRDRGSETQYF. Complete variable domain (other parts from reference TRBV11-3 and TRBJ2-5): EAGVVQSPRYKIIEKKQPVAFWCNPISGHNTLYWYLQNLGQGPELLIRYENEEAVDDSQLPKDRFSAERLKGVDSTLKIQPAELGDSAVYLCASSRRDRGSETQYFGPGTRLLVL.

The chain employs TRBV4-2 and TRBJ2-6; no clear D. V was cut by 2 bases and J by 3 bases, with 8 bases left in between. This CDR3 has 15 residues. Per the germline V gene, CDR1 is LGHNA and CDR2 is YNFKEQ. CDR3 amino acids: CASSQNFVGANVLTF. CDR3 nucleotides: TGTGCCAGCAGCCAAAATTTCGTTGGGGCCAACGTCCTGACTTTC.

The chain has TRBV15 and TRBJ2-2; possible D gene TRBD1, 5 bases. Trimming removed 4 bases from V and 1 base from J, with 16 bases in between. The CDR3 runs to 17 residues. Germline V CDR1 and CDR2: LNHNV, YYDKDF (reference sequence). CDR3 sequence (DNA): TGTGCCACCAGCACCTCAGGGTTGTGGGGGAACACCGGGGAGCTGTTTTTT. Amino acids: CATSTSGLWGNTGELFF.

The genes are TRBV5-1 and TRBJ1-1, with D possibly TRBD1 on 5 matching bases. Trimming pared 2 bases from V and 1 base from J, leaving 15 bases between. This CDR3 contains 16 residues. Looked up from germline, CDR1 is SGHRS and CDR2 is YFSETQ. CDR3 coding DNA: TGCGCCAGCAGCTTAAGAGGACATATAGCGAACACTGAAGCTTTCTTT. Its translation is CASSLRGHIANTEAFF.

The chain uses TRBV5-1 and TRBJ1-3; TRBD1 aligns across 7 bases. The CDR3 totals 16 residues. Germline V gene data show CDR1 as SGHRS and CDR2 as YFSETQ. J lost 0 bases, V lost 0 bases, and 3 bases had no gene match. The CDR3 DNA follows: TGCGCCAGCAGCTTGGAAGGGGGCCACTCTGGAAACACCATATATTTT. It translates to CASSLEGGHSGNTIYF.

This chain links TRBV19 with TRBJ1-2; D is uncertain. Germline CDR1 and CDR2: LNHDA and SQIVND (reference sequence). Between the trimmed V and J ends, which lost 4 bases and 12 bases, there was a span of 18 bases. The CDR3 consists of 13 residues. CDR3 residues: CASSTGVLLVDTF. The CDR3 DNA is TGTGCCAGTAGTACGGGAGTCTTGCTGGTTGACACCTTC.

This clone was seen more than once but under ten times. V and J are TRBV4-1 and TRBJ1-1, with 10 bases that match TRBD1. The CDR3 length is 17 residues. V lost 6 bases and J lost 1; bases outside the gene matches: 11. Germline values: CDR1 MGHRA, CDR2 YSYEKL. The CDR3 sequence is CASSLTDRGLGNTEAFF. In DNA, the CDR3 is TGCGCCAGCAGTCTCACTGACAGGGGGCTCGGGAACACTGAAGCTTTCTTT.

V gene TRBV27 combines with J gene TRBJ2-5; D remains unclear. The V gene lost 3 bases and the J gene lost 2 bases, with 7 bases spanning the gap. The CDR3 has 13 amino acids. Germline V gives CDR1 MNHEY, CDR2 SMNVEV (reference sequence). The CDR3 bases are TGTGCCAGCAGTTTTTCGGGTCAAGAGACCCAGTACTTC. Protein: CASSFSGQETQYF.

The V and J genes are TRBV5-1 and TRBJ1-1, with D uncertain. The germline CDR1 and CDR2 sequences are SGHRS and YFSETQ. V lost 1 base and J 3 bases, leaving 7 bases between the germline ends. The CDR3 runs 13 residues. The CDR3 coding sequence is TGCGCCAGCAGCTTGTTCGGGGACACTGAAGCTTTCTTT. It yields the protein CASSLFGDTEAFF. Filled out from reference TRBV5-1 and TRBJ1-1, the complete variable domain reads KAGVTQTPRYLIKTRGQQVTLSCSPISGHRSVSWYQQTPGQGLQFLFEYFSETQRNKGNFPGRFSGRQFSNSRSEMNVSTLELGDSALYLCASSLFGDTEAFFGQGTRLTVV.

The genes are TRBV11-2 and TRBJ1-1; a possible D gene is TRBD1 (6 bases). The CDR3 runs to 13 residues. The ends were cut back, 7 bases at V and 5 bases at J, with 14 bases in the middle. From germline, CDR1 is SGHAT and CDR2 FQNNGV. CDR3 protein: CASNRDGQTEAFF. CDR3 in DNA: TGTGCCAGCAACAGGGACGGTCAAACTGAAGCTTTCTTT.

This sequence joins TRBV27 and TRBJ1-2; D is possibly TRBD1 (5 bases). CDR1 is MNHEY and CDR2 is SMNVEV in the germline V gene (reference sequence). This CDR3 is built from 13 residues. With 4 bases removed from V and 3 bases from J, the gap between germline ends came to 9 bases. Written as DNA, the CDR3 is TGTGCCAGCAGTTCCCAGGGTGACTATGGCTACACCTTC. Translation gives CASSSQGDYGYTF.

This clone was recorded a few times. The V and J genes are TRBV2 and TRBJ1-6; 8 positions match TRBD1. The CDR3 totals 14 residues. Germline CDR1 is SNHLY and CDR2 is FYNNEI. V was pared by 6 bases and J by 7 bases, with 5 bases of the junction left unmatched. This CDR3 reads CASSLRQGNSPLHF. CDR3 DNA sequence: TGTGCCAGCAGCCTTAGACAGGGGAATTCACCCCTCCACTTT.

V usage is TRBV7-3 and J usage is TRBJ2-1; maybe TRBD2 (6 bases). The CDR3 spans 14 residues. CDR1 SGHTA and CDR2 FQGTGA come from the germline V gene. V dropped 2 bases and J dropped 10 bases, with 15 bases sitting between them. The CDR3 DNA follows: TGTGCCAGCAGCTTAGGGCGGGGCTCCGTCGAGCAGTTCTTC. Translation: CASSLGRGSVEQFF.

J is TRBJ1-4 and V is TRBV19; 8 bases fit TRBD1. Germline V gene sequence: CDR1 LNHDA, CDR2 SQIVND (reference sequence). CDR3 length: 15 residues. The V gene end was trimmed by 3 bases and the J gene end by 1 base; junction bases not matched to a gene: 1. CDR3: CASSIGQGTNEKLFF. CDR3 DNA: TGTGCCAGTAGTATCGGACAGGGAACTAATGAAAAACTGTTTTTT.

The genes are TRBV28 and TRBJ1-1, with D uncertain. This CDR3 region has 15 residues. The V gene's germline CDR1 is MDHEN and CDR2 SYDVKM. V was clipped by 5 bases and J by 1 base, with 14 bases between them. CDR3 DNA: TGTGCCAGCAGTCCCGGAGCATTTTCGAACACTGAAGCTTTCTTT. Translating gives CASSPGAFSNTEAFF.

The genes are TRBV5-1 and TRBJ2-1; no reliable D call. With 1 base removed from V and 4 bases from J, the gap between germline ends came to 6 bases. The CDR3 contains 13 residues. The germline V gene has CDR1 SGHRS and CDR2 YFSETQ. In DNA form, the CDR3 reads TGCGCCAGCAGCTTGCCCCAATACAATGAGCAGTTCTTC. The encoded protein is CASSLPQYNEQFF. The whole variable domain, filled in from reference TRBV5-1 and TRBJ2-1, reads KAGVTQTPRYLIKTRGQQVTLSCSPISGHRSVSWYQQTPGQGLQFLFEYFSETQRNKGNFPGRFSGRQFSNSRSEMNVSTLELGDSALYLCASSLPQYNEQFFGPGTRLTVL.